The 30 T cell receptor beta chains below come from one sample, sequenced in a study of CD8 T cells in ankylosing spondylitis. TCRdb called the 5' RACE reads again in MiXCR, with one record for every CDR3 protein. The sample holds tens of thousands of distinct CDR3 sequences, 6.5% to 9% seen once. Material for sequencing was blood. The receptors come from a male donor with ankylosing spondylitis or in good health (not recorded which).

There are many counts of this clonotype. The chain uses TRBV28 and TRBJ1-1; TRBD1 matches 8 bases. CDR3 length: 15 amino acids. Trimming removed 4 bases from V and 3 bases from J; junction bases left unmatched: 7. In germline, CDR1 is MDHEN, CDR2 SYDVKM. The CDR3 region is CASSSTRGLDTEAFF. In DNA, the CDR3 is TGTGCCAGCAGTTCTACCAGGGGGCTGGACACTGAAGCTTTCTTT.

This clonotype was found many times. The chain links TRBV6-2 or TRBV6-3 to TRBJ2-7, with D possibly TRBD1 on 6 matching bases. V lost 6 bases, J lost 1 base, and 13 bases lay in between. This CDR3 has 14 residues. Per the germline V gene, CDR1 is MNHEY and CDR2 is SVGEGT. In DNA, the CDR3 is TGTGCCAGCAGCCAAGACAGGTTATCCTACGAGCAGTACGTC. It encodes CASSQDRLSYEQYV.

This clonotype was counted between two and nine times. V gene TRBV3-1 combines with J gene TRBJ2-7; D might be TRBD1 or TRBD2, each matching 5 bases. The ends were cut back, 4 bases at V and 0 bases at J, with 16 bases in the middle. The germline gives CDR1 LGHDT, CDR2 YNNKEL (reference sequence). This CDR3 region has 16 residues. The CDR3 DNA reads as TGTGCCAGCAGCCCTCGGGTGGGGACGAGCTCCTACGAGCAGTACTTC. Amino acids: CASSPRVGTSSYEQYF.

This chain joins TRBV7-2 and TRBJ2-3; no definite D call. The CDR3 is 12 residues long. Per the germline V gene, CDR1 is SGHTA and CDR2 is FQGNSA. Trimming removed 3 bases from V and 7 bases from J, with 8 bases in between. The CDR3 loop is CASSFQWHTQYF. CDR3 DNA sequence: TGTGCCAGCAGCTTTCAATGGCATACGCAGTATTTT.

This clonotype is categorized as large. The chain combines TRBV13 with TRBJ1-1; D gene uncertain. V gave up 2 bases and J gave up 1 base, with 5 bases separating them. Germline values: CDR1 PRHDT, CDR2 FYEKMQ (reference sequence). The CDR3 covers 13 residues. CDR3 loop: CASSLIPNTEAFF. The CDR3 nucleotides read TGTGCCAGCAGCTTAATTCCGAACACTGAAGCTTTCTTT.

The chain links TRBV7-2 to TRBJ2-7; no clear D gene. The ends were cut back, 3 bases at V and 3 bases at J, with 9 bases in the middle. Looked up from germline, CDR1 is SGHTA and CDR2 is FQGNSA. CDR3 length equals 13 residues. The CDR3 nucleotides are TGTGCCAGCAGCTTCCGACGGATCTACGAGCAGTACTTC. Its translation: CASSFRRIYEQYF.

This clonotype was observed a handful of times. The V and J genes are TRBV3-1 and TRBJ2-1; 8 bases line up with TRBD1. Germline V gene data show CDR1 as LGHDT and CDR2 as YNNKEL (reference sequence). This CDR3 comprises 13 residues. Trimming removed 1 base from V and 12 bases from J; junction bases left unmatched: 5. The CDR3 loop reads CASSQGEGTGQFF. CDR3 DNA sequence: TGTGCCAGCAGCCAAGGCGAGGGGACAGGGCAGTTCTTC.

J is TRBJ2-2 and V is TRBV7-9, with 7 positions matching TRBD1. The germline V gene encodes CDR1 SEHNR and CDR2 FQNEAQ (reference sequence). J lost 0 bases, V lost 7 bases, and 14 bases had no gene match. This CDR3 is 18 amino acids long. The CDR3 coding sequence is TGTGCCAGCACTCCCCAAGGTAGACAGGGCTCGAACACCGGGGAGCTGTTTTTT. Translation: CASTPQGRQGSNTGELFF. Full variable domain (remainder filled in from reference TRBV7-9 and TRBJ2-2): DTGVSQNPRHKITKRGQNVTFRCDPISEHNRLYWYRQTLGQGPEFLTYFQNEAQLEKSRLLSDRFSAERPKGSFSTLEIQRTEQGDSAMYLCASTPQGRQGSNTGELFFGEGSRLTVL.

This clonotype was counted a few times. This chain joins TRBV4-2 and TRBJ1-5; no definite D call. V lost 0 bases to trimming and J lost 4 bases, with 7 bases between them. Germline loops: CDR1 LGHNA, CDR2 YNFKEQ. This CDR3 has 14 amino acids. DNA of the CDR3: TGTGCCAGCAGCCAAGATCGAGGGAATCAGCCCCAGCATTTT. Amino acids: CASSQDRGNQPQHF.

This clonotype was recorded a few times. The chain carries TRBV29-1 and TRBJ2-3; 8 positions agree with TRBD2. V dropped 7 bases and J dropped 2; count of bases not matched to a gene: 8. This CDR3 has 14 residues. Germline assignment: CDR1 SQVTM and CDR2 ANQGSEA. The CDR3 region has the DNA TGCAGCGCCCAAACTAGCGGCCTCACAGATACGCAGTATTTT. Translation: CSAQTSGLTDTQYF.

This sequence joins TRBV6-1 and TRBJ2-1, with D uncertain. The ends were cut back, 6 bases at V and 10 bases at J, with 10 bases in the middle. The length of the CDR3 is 11 residues. Per germline, CDR1 MNHNS and CDR2 SASEGT. The CDR3 reads CASRADGEQFF. CDR3 nucleotides: TGTGCCAGCAGGGCTGACGGGGAGCAGTTCTTC.

The chain links TRBV29-1 to TRBJ1-1; TRBD1 aligns across 8 bases. The CDR3 is 14 residues long. The germline CDR1 and CDR2 sequences are SQVTM and ANQGSEA. V lost 4 bases and J lost 4; bases outside the gene matches: 8. CDR3 loop: CSVAQGASSTEAFF. As DNA, the CDR3 is TGCAGCGTTGCCCAGGGGGCTAGTAGCACTGAAGCTTTCTTT. Full variable domain (remainder filled in from reference TRBV29-1 and TRBJ1-1): SAVISQKPSRDICQRGTSLTIQCQVDSQVTMMFWYRQQPGQSLTLIATANQGSEATYESGFVIDKFPISRPNLTFSTLTVSNMSPEDSSIYLCSVAQGASSTEAFFGQGTRLTVV.

This chain's CDR3 is CASLGTANTGELFF. CDR3 nucleotides: TGTGCCAGCTTAGGGACAGCGAACACCGGGGAGCTGTTTTTT. The chain joins TRBV27 to TRBJ2-2; 7 bases match TRBD1. Trimming at V came to 8 bases and at J to 0 bases, leaving 3 bases not matched to a gene. CDR1 MNHEY and CDR2 SMNVEV come from the germline V gene (reference sequence). The CDR3 is 14 amino acids.

CDR3 nucleotide sequence: TGTGCCAGCACCCCATCCGGGACGAGCACAGATACGCAGTATTTT. As protein: CASTPSGTSTDTQYF. The chain joins TRBV12-3 or TRBV12-4 to TRBJ2-3; D possibly uses TRBD1 or TRBD2 (5 bases each). This CDR3 contains 15 residues. V gave up 7 bases and J gave up 0 bases, with 14 bases separating them.

The V and J genes are TRBV20-1 and TRBJ2-4, with no clear D. Deletions cut 0 bases from V and 10 bases from J, with 7 bases between. Germline V gene lookup returns CDR1 DFQATT and CDR2 SNEGSKA (reference sequence). The CDR3 has 11 residues. The CDR3 sequence: CSARDSLIQYF. The CDR3 coding sequence is TGCAGTGCTAGAGATTCGCTGATTCAGTACTTC.

This clonotype was observed at least ten times. The chain employs TRBV5-4 and TRBJ2-5; 9 bases fit TRBD2. The germline V gene encodes CDR1 SGHNT and CDR2 YYREEE (reference sequence). V shed 4 bases and J 5 bases; nucleotides not matched to a gene: 9. The CDR3 contains 15 residues. The CDR3 DNA reads as TGTGCCAGCAGCCCCGGGACTAGCTTCGGGGAGACCCAGTACTTC. This encodes CASSPGTSFGETQYF.

This CDR3 is CSASSGGITDTQYF. For the CDR3, the DNA is TGCAGTGCTAGTAGCGGGGGAATCACAGATACGCAGTATTTT. The gene calls are TRBV20-1 and TRBJ2-3, with 9 bases that match TRBD2. With V trimmed by 3 bases and J by 2 bases, 3 bases remained unmatched. CDR1 and CDR2 (germline): DFQATT, SNEGSKA (reference sequence). There are 14 residues in the CDR3.

This clonotype was seen a few times. The chain carries TRBV29-1 and TRBJ2-1, with TRBD2 identical over 13 bases. The CDR3 runs 13 residues. With V trimmed by 6 bases and J by 6 bases, 2 bases remained unmatched. CDR1 and CDR2 (germline): SQVTM, ANQGSEA. The CDR3 DNA follows: TGCAGCGTCGGGACTAGCGGGACCAATGAGCAGTTCTTC. Its translation is CSVGTSGTNEQFF.

Relative to its sample, this clonotype is medium-sized (0.01 to 0.1%). CDR3 DNA sequence: TGCAGTGCTAGGGAACAGGCGAGCTCCTACAATGAGCAGTTCTTC. Protein sequence: CSAREQASSYNEQFF. The rearrangement uses TRBV20-1 and TRBJ2-1; perhaps TRBD1 as D (5 bases). V lost 3 bases, J lost 0 bases, and 12 bases lay in between. Germline V gene sequence: CDR1 DFQATT, CDR2 SNEGSKA (reference sequence). The CDR3 is 15 amino acids.

The V call is TRBV5-1, the J call TRBJ2-2, with D tentatively TRBD1 (6 bases). CDR3 size: 14 residues. The V and J ends lost 4 bases and 7 bases respectively, with 14 bases between them. Per the germline V gene, CDR1 is SGHRS and CDR2 is YFSETQ. Here the CDR3 DNA reads TGCGCCAGCAGCCCGCTGGGGGCAGGCGGGGAGCTGTTTTTT. This sequence encodes CASSPLGAGGELFF.

This clonotype was seen a handful of times. The chain recombines TRBV12-3 or TRBV12-4 with TRBJ2-2; no definite D call. This CDR3 comprises 13 residues. V lost 3 bases to trimming and J lost 6 bases, with 8 bases between them. CDR3 DNA: TGTGCCAGCAGTTTCCGGGTCCCCGGGGAGCTGTTTTTT. Translating gives CASSFRVPGELFF.

This clonotype showed up just a few times. This chain connects TRBV5-6 to TRBJ2-7; a possible D gene is TRBD2 (6 bases). The CDR3 is made up of 14 amino acids. The germline CDR1 and CDR2 sequences are SGHDT and YYEEEE. The V end was cut by 4 bases, the J end by 4 bases, with 15 bases between. CDR3: CASSRGLKAYEQYF. The CDR3 DNA is TGTGCCAGCAGCAGGGGACTCAAGGCGTACGAGCAGTACTTC. Combining the CDR3 with reference TRBV5-6 and TRBJ2-7 gives the whole variable domain DAGVTQSPTHLIKTRGQQVTLRCSPKSGHDTVSWYQQALGQGPQFIFQYYEEEERQRGNFPDRFSGHQFPNYSSELNVNALLLGDSALYLCASSRGLKAYEQYFGPGTRLTVT.

This clonotype was observed many times. This rearrangement joins TRBV15 to TRBJ2-1; TRBD2 agrees at 11 bases. Germline V gene lookup returns CDR1 LNHNV and CDR2 YYDKDF (reference sequence). With 5 bases clipped from V and 7 bases from J, the junction kept 7 bases outside the gene matches. This CDR3 is 15 amino acids long. DNA for the CDR3: TGTGCCACCAGCCACCGGACTAGCGGGCTTAATGAGCAGTTCTTC. This sequence encodes CATSHRTSGLNEQFF. Full variable domain (outside the CDR3, taken from reference TRBV15 and TRBJ2-1): DAMVIQNPRYQVTQFGKPVTLSCSQTLNHNVMYWYQQKSSQAPKLLFHYYDKDFNNEADTPDNFQSRRPNTSFCFLDIRSPGLGDTAMYLCATSHRTSGLNEQFFGPGTRLTVL.

This clonotype was found many times. The chain has TRBV28 and TRBJ1-4; 9 nucleotides align to TRBD1. The V segment lost 5 bases and the J segment 7 bases; nucleotides outside the gene matches: 5. There are 14 residues in the CDR3. Per the germline V gene, CDR1 is MDHEN and CDR2 is SYDVKM. DNA of the CDR3: TGTGCCAGCAGTGCACAGGGGGCACGTGAAAAACTGTTTTTT. Translation gives CASSAQGAREKLFF.

This clonotype occurred many times. V is TRBV6-2 or TRBV6-3 and J is TRBJ1-1; no firm D call. V was clipped by 2 bases and J by 3 bases, with 16 bases between them. Germline CDR1 and CDR2: MNHEY and SVGEGT. This CDR3 comprises 16 residues. CDR3 residues: CASSYVGVIGDTEAFF. In nucleotides, the CDR3 is TGTGCCAGCAGTTACGTCGGTGTGATTGGGGACACTGAAGCTTTCTTT.

This clonotype was seen at least ten times. The rearrangement links TRBV7-2 to TRBJ1-1; tentatively, D is TRBD1 (5 bases). The V end lost 5 bases, the J end lost 8 bases, and 12 bases lay between the germline ends. Germline V gene data show CDR1 as SGHTA and CDR2 as FQGNSA. The CDR3 is 12 amino acids. This chain's CDR3 is CASSMTQGEAFF. In nucleotides, the CDR3 is TGTGCCAGCAGCATGACGCAGGGAGAAGCTTTCTTT.

The chain carries TRBV5-1 and TRBJ2-1, with D possibly being TRBD1 or TRBD2 (5 bases each). The germline V gene has CDR1 SGHRS and CDR2 YFSETQ. This CDR3 has 17 amino acids. The V gene lost 0 bases and the J gene lost 0 bases, with 13 bases spanning the gap. The CDR3 spells CASSLAGAISSYNEQFF. The DNA of the CDR3 is TGCGCCAGCAGCTTGGCCGGGGCCATAAGCTCCTACAATGAGCAGTTCTTC.

This clonotype was detected ten times or more. V gene TRBV29-1 combines with J gene TRBJ2-7; the D gene could be TRBD1 or TRBD2 (5 bases each). The V gene lost 6 bases and the J gene lost 5 bases, with 11 bases spanning the gap. The CDR3 is 11 amino acids. Germline lookup yields CDR1 SQVTM and CDR2 ANQGSEA. The CDR3 DNA follows: TGCAGCGTGGGGACGGAGGACGAGCAGTACTTC. This codes for CSVGTEDEQYF.

The J gene is TRBJ1-5, the V gene TRBV20-1; D is uncertain. There are 13 residues in the CDR3. Germline lookup yields CDR1 DFQATT and CDR2 SNEGSKA (reference sequence). The V end was cut by 7 bases, the J end by 1 base, with 11 bases between. CDR3 sequence (DNA): TGCAGTGTCCGGGTAGGAAGCAATCAGCCCCAGCATTTT. This encodes CSVRVGSNQPQHF.

The chain joins TRBV5-1 to TRBJ2-3; D might be TRBD1 (6 bases). There are 13 residues in the CDR3. The V gene's germline CDR1 is SGHRS and CDR2 YFSETQ. Trimming removed 3 bases from V and 5 bases from J, with 10 bases in between. This CDR3 reads CASSSQGLDTQYF. The DNA of the CDR3 is TGCGCCAGCAGCTCACAGGGTCTAGATACGCAGTATTTT.